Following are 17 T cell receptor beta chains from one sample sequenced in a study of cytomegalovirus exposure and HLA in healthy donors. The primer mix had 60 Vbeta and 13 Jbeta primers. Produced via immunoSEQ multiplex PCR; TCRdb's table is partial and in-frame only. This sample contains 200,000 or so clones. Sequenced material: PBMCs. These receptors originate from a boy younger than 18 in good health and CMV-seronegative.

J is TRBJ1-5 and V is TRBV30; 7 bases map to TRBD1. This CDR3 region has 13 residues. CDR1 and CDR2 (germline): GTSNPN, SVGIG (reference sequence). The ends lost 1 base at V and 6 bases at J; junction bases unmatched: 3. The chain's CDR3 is CAWSDRGGQPQHF. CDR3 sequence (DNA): TGTGCCTGGAGTGACAGGGGCGGTCAGCCCCAGCATTTT.

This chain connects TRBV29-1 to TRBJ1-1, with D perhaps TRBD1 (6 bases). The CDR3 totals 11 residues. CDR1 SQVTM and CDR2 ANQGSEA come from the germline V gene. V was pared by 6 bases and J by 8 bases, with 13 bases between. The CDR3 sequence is CSVPGQPEAFF. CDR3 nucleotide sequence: TGCAGCGTCCCAGGACAGCCCGAAGCTTTCTTT.

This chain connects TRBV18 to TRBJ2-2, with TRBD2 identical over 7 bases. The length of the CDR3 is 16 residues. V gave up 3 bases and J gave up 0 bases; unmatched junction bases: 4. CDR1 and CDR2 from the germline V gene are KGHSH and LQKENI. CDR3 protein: CASSPIAGPNTGELFF. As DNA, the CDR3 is TGTGCCAGCTCACCTATAGCGGGCCCGAACACCGGGGAGCTGTTTTTT.

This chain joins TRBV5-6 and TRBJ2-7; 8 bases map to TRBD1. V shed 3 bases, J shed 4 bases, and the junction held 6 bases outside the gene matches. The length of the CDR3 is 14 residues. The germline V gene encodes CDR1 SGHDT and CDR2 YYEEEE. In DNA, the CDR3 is TGTGCCAGCAGCTACGGGACAGGCCCTTACGAGCAGTACTTC. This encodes CASSYGTGPYEQYF.

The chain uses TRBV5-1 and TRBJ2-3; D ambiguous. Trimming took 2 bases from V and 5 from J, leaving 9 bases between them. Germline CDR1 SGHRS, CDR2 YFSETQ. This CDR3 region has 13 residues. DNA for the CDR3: TGCGCCAGCAGCTTAACAGCCGAAGATACGCAGTATTTT. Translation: CASSLTAEDTQYF.

The CDR3 DNA reads TGTGCCAGCAGACCTACGCGGCTCGACTCCTACGAGCAGTACTTC. Translated: CASRPTRLDSYEQYF. The chain recombines TRBV6-5 with TRBJ2-7; D remains unclear. Germline CDR1 and CDR2: MNHEY and SVGAGI. The CDR3 has 15 amino acids. V shed 6 bases and J shed 0 bases, with 15 bases lying between them.

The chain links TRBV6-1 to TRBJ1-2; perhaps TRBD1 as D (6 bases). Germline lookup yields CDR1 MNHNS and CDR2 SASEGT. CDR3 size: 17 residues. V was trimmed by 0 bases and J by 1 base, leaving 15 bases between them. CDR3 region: CASSEAGLYRDNYGYTF. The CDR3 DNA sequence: TGTGCCAGCAGTGAAGCCGGACTTTACAGGGATAACTATGGCTACACCTTC.

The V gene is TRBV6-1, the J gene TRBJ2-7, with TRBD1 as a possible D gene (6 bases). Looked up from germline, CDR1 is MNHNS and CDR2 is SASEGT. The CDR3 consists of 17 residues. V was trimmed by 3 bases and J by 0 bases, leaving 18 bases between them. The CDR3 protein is CASSDIFVTGDSYEQYF. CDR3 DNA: TGTGCCAGCAGTGATATCTTCGTGACAGGAGACTCCTACGAGCAGTACTTC.

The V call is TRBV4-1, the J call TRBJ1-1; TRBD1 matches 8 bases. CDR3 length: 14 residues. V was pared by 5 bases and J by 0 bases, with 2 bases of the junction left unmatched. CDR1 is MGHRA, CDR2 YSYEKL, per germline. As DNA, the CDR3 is TGCGCCAGCAGCTCAGGGGGCATGAACACTGAAGCTTTCTTT. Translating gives CASSSGGMNTEAFF.

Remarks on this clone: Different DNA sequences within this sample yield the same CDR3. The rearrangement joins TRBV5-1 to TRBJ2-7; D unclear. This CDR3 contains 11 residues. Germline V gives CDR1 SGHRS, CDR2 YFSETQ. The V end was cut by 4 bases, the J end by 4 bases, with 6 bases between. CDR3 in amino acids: CASSPGYEQYF. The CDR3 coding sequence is TGCGCCAGCAGCCCAGGTTACGAGCAGTACTTC.

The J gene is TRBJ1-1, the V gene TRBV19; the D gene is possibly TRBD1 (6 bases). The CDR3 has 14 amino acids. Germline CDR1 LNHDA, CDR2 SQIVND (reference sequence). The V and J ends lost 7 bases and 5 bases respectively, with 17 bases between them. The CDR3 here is CASTRDRRKTEAFF. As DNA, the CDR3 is TGTGCCAGTACCAGAGACAGGCGAAAAACTGAAGCTTTCTTT.

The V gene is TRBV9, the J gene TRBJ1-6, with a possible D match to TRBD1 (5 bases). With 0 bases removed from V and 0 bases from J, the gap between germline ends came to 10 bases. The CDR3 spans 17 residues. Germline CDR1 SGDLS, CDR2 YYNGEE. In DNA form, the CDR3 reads TGTGCCAGCAGCGTAGAGGGGCTAAGCTCCTATAATTCACCCCTCCACTTT. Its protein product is CASSVEGLSSYNSPLHF.

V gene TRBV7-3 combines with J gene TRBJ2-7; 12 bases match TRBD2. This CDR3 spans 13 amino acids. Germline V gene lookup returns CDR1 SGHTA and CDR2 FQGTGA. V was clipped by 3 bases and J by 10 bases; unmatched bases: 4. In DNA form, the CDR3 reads TGTGCCAGCAGCTTCACTAGCGGGGGGTTTCAGTACTTC. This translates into CASSFTSGGFQYF.

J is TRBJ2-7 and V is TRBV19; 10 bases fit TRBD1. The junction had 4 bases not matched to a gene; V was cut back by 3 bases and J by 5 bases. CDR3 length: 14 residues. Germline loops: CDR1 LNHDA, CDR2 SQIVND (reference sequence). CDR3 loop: CASSMTGGRDEQYF. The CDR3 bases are TGTGCCAGTAGTATGACAGGGGGCAGGGACGAGCAGTACTTC. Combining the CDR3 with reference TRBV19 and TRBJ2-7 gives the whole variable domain DGGITQSPKYLFRKEGQNVTLSCEQNLNHDAMYWYRQDPGQGLRLIYYSQIVNDFQKGDIAEGYSVSREKKESFPLTVTSAQKNPTAFYLCASSMTGGRDEQYFGPGTRLTVT.

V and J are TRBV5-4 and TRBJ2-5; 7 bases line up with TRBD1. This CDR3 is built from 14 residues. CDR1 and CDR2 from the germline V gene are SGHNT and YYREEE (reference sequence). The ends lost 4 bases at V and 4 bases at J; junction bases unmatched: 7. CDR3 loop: CASSPQTGAETQYF. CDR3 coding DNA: TGTGCCAGCAGCCCGCAAACAGGGGCAGAGACCCAGTACTTC.

The CDR3 loop reads CASSQLGTIGEKLFF. The DNA for the CDR3 is TGCGCCAGCAGCCAATTGGGGACAATAGGTGAAAAACTGTTTTTT. This chain joins TRBV4-1 and TRBJ1-4, with D maybe TRBD1 (6 bases). The CDR3 consists of 15 residues. Germline lookup yields CDR1 MGHRA and CDR2 YSYEKL. Deletions cut 2 bases from V and 7 bases from J, with 14 bases between.

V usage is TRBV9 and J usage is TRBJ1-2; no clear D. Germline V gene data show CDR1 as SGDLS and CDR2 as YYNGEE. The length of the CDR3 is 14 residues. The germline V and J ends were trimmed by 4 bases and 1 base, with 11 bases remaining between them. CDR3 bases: TGTGCCAGCAGCAATCACCGGGGTAACTATGGCTACACCTTC. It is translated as CASSNHRGNYGYTF.